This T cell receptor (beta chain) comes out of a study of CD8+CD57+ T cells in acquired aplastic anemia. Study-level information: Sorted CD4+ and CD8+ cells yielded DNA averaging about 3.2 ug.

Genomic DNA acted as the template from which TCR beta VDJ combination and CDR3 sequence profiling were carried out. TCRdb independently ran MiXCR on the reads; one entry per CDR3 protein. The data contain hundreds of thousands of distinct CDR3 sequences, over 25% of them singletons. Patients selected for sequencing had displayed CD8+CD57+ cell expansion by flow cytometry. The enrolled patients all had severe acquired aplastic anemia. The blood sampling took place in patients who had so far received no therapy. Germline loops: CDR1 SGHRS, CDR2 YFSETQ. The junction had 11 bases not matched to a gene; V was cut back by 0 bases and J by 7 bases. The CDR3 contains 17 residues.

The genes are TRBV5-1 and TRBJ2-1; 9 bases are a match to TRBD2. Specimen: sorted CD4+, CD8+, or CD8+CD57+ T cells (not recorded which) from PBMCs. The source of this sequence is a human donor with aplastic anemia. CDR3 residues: CASSLVAVAGDRNEQFF. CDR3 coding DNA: TGCGCCAGCAGCTTGGTAGCGGTAGCGGGAGACAGGAATGAGCAGTTCTTC. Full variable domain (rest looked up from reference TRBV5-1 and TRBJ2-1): KAGVTQTPRYLIKTRGQQVTLSCSPISGHRSVSWYQQTPGQGLQFLFEYFSETQRNKGNFPGRFSGRQFSNSRSEMNVSTLELGDSALYLCASSLVAVAGDRNEQFFGPGTRLTVL.